This T cell receptor (beta chain) was sequenced in a study of T cell responses to AZD1222 COVID-19 vaccine. Notes on the study in general: Baseline seropositivity characterized only a handful of AZD1222 recipients. Donors were largely white British and mainly female; clonal diversity was possibly underestimated. Breadth and depth of Spike-specific TCRs rose after two AZD1222 doses.

As for this clone: As yet, its antigen is unknown.

This CDR3 spans 15 amino acids. Germline loops: CDR1 MNHNS, CDR2 SASEGT. V gave up 2 bases and J gave up 5 bases; unmatched junction bases: 7. Only in-frame clones appear in the TCRdb table, and some are missing; sequencing was by immunoSEQ multiplex PCR. The table records 150,000 to 200,000 clones, roughly 94% of them present only once. V and J are TRBV6-1 and TRBJ2-7; 9 bases map to TRBD2. Sequences were derived from peripheral blood, sampled 28 days after the second AZD1222 dose. This TCR was sampled from an adult who received the AZD1222 COVID-19 vaccine. The CDR3 here is CASSERLAGSDEQYF. The DNA of the CDR3 is TGTGCCAGCAGTGAACGGCTAGCGGGAAGCGACGAGCAGTACTTC.